The 10 T cell receptor beta chains below were found in one sample sequenced in a study of blood T cell repertoires in COVID-19. Clones were read by immunoSEQ multiplex PCR, and TCRdb kept only the in-frame ones, dropping some. The sample records 45,000 or so clones, over 80% being singletons. Source material: peripheral blood. These receptor sequences come from a man aged 80 or over in a cohort sampled during active COVID-19.

The genes are TRBV2 and TRBJ2-5; TRBD2 might be the D (6 bases). Germline assignment: CDR1 SNHLY and CDR2 FYNNEI. Trimming took 8 bases from V and 4 from J, leaving 14 bases between them. There are 13 residues in the CDR3. CDR3 DNA: TGTGCCAGCGGGCGGGCGGAGGGAGAGACCCAGTACTTC. Translating it yields CASGRAEGETQYF. Together with reference TRBV2 and TRBJ2-5, the CDR3 gives the full variable domain: EPEVTQTPSHQVTQMGQEVILRCVPISNHLYFYWYRQILGQKVEFLVSFYNNEISEKSEIFDDQFSVERPDGSNFTLKIRSTKLEDSAMYFCASGRAEGETQYFGPGTRLLVL.

This clone has a single count. The chain uses TRBV7-9 and TRBJ2-3; D is ambiguous. The V gene's germline CDR1 is SEHNR and CDR2 FQNEAQ (reference sequence). V was shortened by 8 bases and J by 2 bases, with 5 bases between the two germline ends. CDR3 length: 11 amino acids. CDR3 sequence reads: CASVNTDTQYF. CDR3 DNA: TGTGCCAGCGTCAACACAGATACGCAGTATTTT.

The chain joins TRBV6-5 to TRBJ2-7; D remains ambiguous. This CDR3 contains 14 residues. Trimming shortened V by 7 bases and J by 0 bases, and 13 bases separated the two germline ends. Germline V CDR1 and CDR2: MNHEY, SVGAGI. CDR3 in amino acids: CASIYFTVSYEQYF. For the CDR3, the DNA is TGTGCCAGCATCTACTTCACTGTCTCCTACGAGCAGTACTTC.

This clone has just one count. The chain has TRBV3-1 (or the pseudogene TRBV3-2) and TRBJ1-1; TRBD1 might be the D (5 bases). Trimming pared 6 bases from V and 2 bases from J, leaving 13 bases between. Germline V gene lookup returns CDR1 LGHDT and CDR2 YNNKEL (reference sequence). This CDR3 spans 14 amino acids. CDR3 sequence (DNA): TGTGCCAGCAGTTCACGGACACCAAACACTGAAGCTTTCTTT. Translated, it gives CASSSRTPNTEAFF.

The rearrangement joins TRBV15 to TRBJ2-1; TRBD2 matches 13 bases. With 1 base clipped from V and 4 bases from J, the junction kept 1 base outside the gene matches. Germline CDR1 is LNHNV and CDR2 is YYDKDF (reference sequence). The CDR3 has 16 amino acids. The CDR3 protein is CATSRGGLAGYNEQFF. As DNA, the CDR3 is TGTGCCACCAGCAGAGGGGGACTAGCGGGGTACAATGAGCAGTTCTTC.

This rearrangement joins TRBV28 to TRBJ1-5; D is perhaps TRBD1 (5 bases). The CDR3 extends over 13 amino acids. Germline-derived CDR1 and CDR2 are MDHEN and SYDVKM. V was cut by 6 bases and J by 6 bases, with 12 bases left in between. Here the CDR3 reads CASRGGSSQPQHF. The CDR3 nucleotides read TGTGCCAGCAGGGGGGGGTCGAGTCAGCCCCAGCATTTT. Full variable domain (outside the CDR3, taken from reference TRBV28 and TRBJ1-5): DVKVTQSSRYLVKRTGEKVFLECVQDMDHENMFWYRQDPGLGLRLIYFSYDVKMKEKGDIPEGYSVSREKKERFSLILESASTNQTSMYLCASRGGSSQPQHFGDGTRLSIL.

The rearrangement links TRBV28 to TRBJ2-7; possible D gene TRBD2, 6 bases. Trimming took off 5 bases at V and 3 bases at J, with 17 bases between the two ends. The CDR3 spans 15 residues. Germline V lookup: CDR1 MDHEN, CDR2 SYDVKM. CDR3 DNA sequence: TGTGCCAGCAGTGGCATGGGAGGAACAGGCTACGAGCAGTACTTC. This gives the protein CASSGMGGTGYEQYF.

This chain uses TRBV28 with TRBJ2-6, with TRBD1 as a possible D gene (5 bases). Germline CDR1 reads MDHEN; CDR2 reads SYDVKM. V lost 1 base and J 4 bases, leaving 17 bases between the germline ends. CDR3 length equals 18 residues. The CDR3 loop reads CASSLSWTVWGGANVLTF. The DNA of the CDR3 is TGTGCCAGCAGTTTATCATGGACGGTCTGGGGCGGGGCCAACGTCCTGACTTTC.

This clone was observed a single time. The chain has TRBV7-2 and TRBJ2-5, with 8 bases matching TRBD2. The CDR3 consists of 15 residues. V lost 2 bases and J lost 4; bases outside the gene matches: 6. Germline V gives CDR1 SGHTA, CDR2 FQGNSA. CDR3 amino acids: CASSLYGGASETQYF. The CDR3 DNA reads as TGTGCCAGCAGCTTATACGGGGGGGCCTCAGAGACCCAGTACTTC.

The chain has TRBV7-9 and TRBJ2-7; perhaps TRBD2 as D (5 bases). CDR3 length: 15 residues. Germline V lookup: CDR1 SEHNR, CDR2 FQNEAQ (reference sequence). V lost 5 bases, J lost 2 bases, and 16 bases lay in between. CDR3 region: CASSPRVAGPYEQYF. The CDR3 DNA sequence: TGTGCCAGCAGCCCACGTGTCGCGGGCCCCTACGAGCAGTACTTC.